A selection of T cell receptor beta chains follows, all from one sample in a study of cytomegalovirus exposure and HLA in healthy donors. Only in-frame clones appear in the TCRdb table, and some are missing; sequencing was by immunoSEQ multiplex PCR. The data hold approximately 79,000 clones, with about four fifths observed a single time. Sequenced material: PBMCs. These TCRs come from a male donor in good health and CMV-seropositive. Both conserved end residues are part of each CDR3. The D gene is left open where the match is weak. Size is stated for part of the rows, as once, few or many counts, or as a class when the clone is expanded.

D	V	J	size	DNA	CDR3
NA	TRBV4-2	TRBJ1-1	NA	TGTGCCAGCAGCCTCGCCCCGACAACCAGCGGGACTGAAGCTTTCTTT	CASSLAPTTSGTEAFF
TRBD1	TRBV5-6	TRBJ2-1	few	TGTGCCAGCAGGAGGAAGGGGGCCAATGAGCAGTTCTTC	CASRRKGANEQFF
TRBD1	TRBV7-8	TRBJ1-2	NA	TGTGCCAGCAGCTGGGACAGGGGGAATCTCTATGGCTACACCTTC	CASSWDRGNLYGYTF
TRBD1	TRBV5-1	TRBJ1-3	NA	TGCGCCAGCAGCCAGGGGACAGGACGAAACACCATATATTTT	CASSQGTGRNTIYF
TRBD2	TRBV27	TRBJ2-1	NA	TGTGCCAGCAGTTCCCTACACCTAGCGGGAGGGTTCAATGAGCAGTTCTTC	CASSSLHLAGGFNEQFF
TRBD1	TRBV5-1	TRBJ1-1	NA	TGCGCCAGCAGCAGGACAGGGGCGACCACTGAAGCTTTCTTT	CASSRTGATTEAFF
NA	TRBV19	TRBJ2-4	NA	TGTGCCAGTAGTACCTCCGGGACATCCGCCAAAAACATTCAGTACTTC	CASSTSGTSAKNIQYF
TRBD2	TRBV9	TRBJ2-5	NA	TGTGCCAGCAGCGCGGGCTGGGGGGGAGGAGAGACCCAGTACTTC	CASSAGWGGGETQYF
NA	TRBV5-1	TRBJ2-7	NA	TGCGCCAGCAGCTCCGGACTGACGAGCTCCTACGAGCAGTACTTC	CASSSGLTSSYEQYF
TRBD2	TRBV6-1	TRBJ2-5	NA	TGTGCCACGAGAAGGCCGGGAGGAGGTAAAGAGACCCAGTACTTC	CATRRPGGGKETQYF
TRBD1	TRBV5-5	TRBJ1-3	NA	TGTGCCAGCAGCTTGGGGGGACAGGGGGCCTACCCTCTGACCGGAAACACCATATATTTT	CASSLGGQGAYPLTGNTIYF
TRBD2	TRBV29-1	TRBJ2-1	NA	TGCAGCGCCCCCCGAGCGGGAGGGCCCAATGAGCAGTTCTTC	CSAPRAGGPNEQFF
TRBD1	TRBV6-1	TRBJ2-3	NA	TGTGCCAGCAGTGAAACAGGGGGCTTAACAGATACGCAGTATTTT	CASSETGGLTDTQYF
NA	TRBV6-1	TRBJ1-5	NA	TGTGCCAGCAGTGCGGGGTGGGTCCAGCCCCAGCATTTT	CASSAGWVQPQHF
NA	TRBV5-4	TRBJ2-7	once	TGTGCCAGCAGCTCAGGGGTCGAGCAGTACTTC	CASSSGVEQYF
NA	TRBV6-5	TRBJ1-2	NA	TGTGCCAGCAGTCCCACGCAAAGCAGGGGCTACACCTTC	CASSPTQSRGYTF
NA	TRBV27	TRBJ2-1	NA	TGTGCCAGCAGCATCAGGGGTAATGAGCAGTTCTTC	CASSIRGNEQFF
TRBD2	TRBV10-3	TRBJ2-1	NA	TGTGCCACGGGGGGGCGGGAGAACAATGAGCAGTTCTTC	CATGGRENNEQFF
NA	TRBV5-1	TRBJ2-7	few	TGCGCCAGCAGCCCGGGACGTAACCAGGGGCACGAGCAGTACTTC	CASSPGRNQGHEQYF
NA	TRBV19	TRBJ2-7	NA	TGTGCCAGTAGTATATCATTCCCAGGGATCCACGAGCAGTACTTC	CASSISFPGIHEQYF
TRBD1	TRBV5-4	TRBJ1-2	NA	TGTGCCAGCAGCTCTCAACAGGGGGCGGGGGGCTACACCTTC	CASSSQQGAGGYTF
TRBD2	TRBV7-6	TRBJ2-1	NA	TGTGCCAGCAGCTTAGGGCGGGGGGGAAGCAATGAGCAGTTCTTC	CASSLGRGGSNEQFF
TRBD1	TRBV27	TRBJ2-1	NA	TGTGCCAGCAGGACCGTGGTTTTAGGGGGCGGTAGAAATGAGCAGTTCTTC	CASRTVVLGGGRNEQFF
NA	TRBV5-4	TRBJ2-3	NA	TGTGCCAGCAGCTTGGTACAGGGAGGGAATACGCAGTATTTT	CASSLVQGGNTQYF
NA	TRBV6-1	TRBJ1-5	NA	TGTGCCAGCAGTGAATTCCCGGGGACTTATAGCAATCAGCCCCAGCATTTT	CASSEFPGTYSNQPQHF
TRBD2	TRBV2	TRBJ2-7	NA	TGTGCCAGCCGTGCGGGAGAGTTCTACGAGCAGTACTTC	CASRAGEFYEQYF
NA	TRBV28	TRBJ1-5	NA	TGTGCCAGCAGTCTACTTCAGGGGAATCAGCCCCAGCATTTT	CASSLLQGNQPQHF
TRBD1	TRBV29-1	TRBJ2-7	NA	TGCAGCGTGGTAAGGGGGCCCTACGAGCAGTACTTC	CSVVRGPYEQYF